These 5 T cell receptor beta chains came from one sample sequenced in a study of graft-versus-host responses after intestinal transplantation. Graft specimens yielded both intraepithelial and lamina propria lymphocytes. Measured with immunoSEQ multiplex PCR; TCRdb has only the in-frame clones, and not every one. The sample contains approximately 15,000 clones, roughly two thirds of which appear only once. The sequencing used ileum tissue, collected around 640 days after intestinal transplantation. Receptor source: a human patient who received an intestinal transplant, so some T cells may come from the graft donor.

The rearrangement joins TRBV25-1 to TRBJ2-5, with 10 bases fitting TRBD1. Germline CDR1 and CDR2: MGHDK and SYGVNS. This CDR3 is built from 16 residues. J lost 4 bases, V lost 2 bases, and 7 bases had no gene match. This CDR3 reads CASSEKGQGLGETQYF. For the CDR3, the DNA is TGTGCCAGCAGTGAAAAGGGACAGGGGTTGGGAGAGACCCAGTACTTC.

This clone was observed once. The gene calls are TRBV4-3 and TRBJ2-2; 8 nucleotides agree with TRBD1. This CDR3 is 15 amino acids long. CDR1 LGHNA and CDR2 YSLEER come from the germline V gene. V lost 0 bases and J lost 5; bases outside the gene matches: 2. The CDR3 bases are TGCGCCAGCAGCCAAGAGAGGACAGGGACCGGGGAGCTGTTTTTT. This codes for CASSQERTGTGELFF.

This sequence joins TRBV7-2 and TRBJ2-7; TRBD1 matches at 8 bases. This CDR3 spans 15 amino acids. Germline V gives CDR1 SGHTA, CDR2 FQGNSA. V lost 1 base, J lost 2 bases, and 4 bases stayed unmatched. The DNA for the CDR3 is TGTGCCAGCAGCTTAGAGGACAGGGCAACCTACGAGCAGTACTTC. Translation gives CASSLEDRATYEQYF.

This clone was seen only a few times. The CDR3 DNA sequence: TGTGCCAGCAGTGTGGACAGGGTATCCAGCTATGGCTACACCTTC. Translation gives CASSVDRVSSYGYTF. The chain is built from TRBV6-1 and TRBJ1-2; 8 bases match TRBD1. The CDR3 runs to 15 residues. Germline V gene sequence: CDR1 MNHNS, CDR2 SASEGT. J gave up 4 bases and V 4 bases, and 8 bases lay outside the gene matches.

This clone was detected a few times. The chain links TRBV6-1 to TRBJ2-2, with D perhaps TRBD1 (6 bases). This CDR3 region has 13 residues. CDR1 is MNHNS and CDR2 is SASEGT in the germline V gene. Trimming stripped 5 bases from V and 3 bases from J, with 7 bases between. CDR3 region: CASSRQDTGELFF. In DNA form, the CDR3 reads TGTGCCAGCAGTAGACAGGACACCGGGGAGCTGTTTTTT.